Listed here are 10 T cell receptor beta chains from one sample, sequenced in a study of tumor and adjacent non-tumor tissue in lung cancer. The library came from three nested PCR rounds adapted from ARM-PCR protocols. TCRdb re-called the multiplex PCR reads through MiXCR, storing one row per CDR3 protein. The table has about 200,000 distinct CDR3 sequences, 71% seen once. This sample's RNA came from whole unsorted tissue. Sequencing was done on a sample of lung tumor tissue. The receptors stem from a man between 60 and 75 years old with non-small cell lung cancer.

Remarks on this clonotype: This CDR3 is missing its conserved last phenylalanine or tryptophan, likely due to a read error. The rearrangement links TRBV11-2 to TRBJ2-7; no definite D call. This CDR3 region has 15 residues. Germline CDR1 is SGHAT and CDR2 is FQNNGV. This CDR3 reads CASSLVSAVNYEQYI. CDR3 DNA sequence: TGTGCCAGCAGCTTAGTCTCCGCAGTTAACTACGAACAGTACATC.

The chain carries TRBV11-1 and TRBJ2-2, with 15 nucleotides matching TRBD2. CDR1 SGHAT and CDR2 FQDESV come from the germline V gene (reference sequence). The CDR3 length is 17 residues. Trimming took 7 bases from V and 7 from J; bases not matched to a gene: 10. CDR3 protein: CASTEGLAGGFNGELFF. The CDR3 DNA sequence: TGTGCCAGCACTGAGGGACTAGCGGGGGGATTCAACGGGGAGCTGTTTTTT.

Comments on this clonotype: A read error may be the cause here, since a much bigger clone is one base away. CDR3 sequence reads: CPSSTRGEETQYF. CDR3 DNA sequence: TGTCCCAGCAGTACTCGGGGGGAAGAGACCCAGTACTTC. The chain couples TRBV12-3 or TRBV12-4 to TRBJ2-5; 7 bases align to TRBD2. CDR3 length equals 13 residues.

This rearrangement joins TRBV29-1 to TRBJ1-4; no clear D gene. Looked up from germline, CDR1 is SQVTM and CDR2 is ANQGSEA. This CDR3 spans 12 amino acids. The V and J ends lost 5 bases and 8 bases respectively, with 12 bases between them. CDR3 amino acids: CSVFTTGEKLFF. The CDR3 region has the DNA TGCAGCGTTTTTACGACGGGGGAAAAACTGTTTTTT.

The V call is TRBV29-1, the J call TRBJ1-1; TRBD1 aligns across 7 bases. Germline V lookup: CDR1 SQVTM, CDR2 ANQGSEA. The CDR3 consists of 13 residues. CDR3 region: CIASGQLNTEAFF. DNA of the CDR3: TGCATCGCTTCGGGACAGCTGAACACTGAAGCTTTCTTT.

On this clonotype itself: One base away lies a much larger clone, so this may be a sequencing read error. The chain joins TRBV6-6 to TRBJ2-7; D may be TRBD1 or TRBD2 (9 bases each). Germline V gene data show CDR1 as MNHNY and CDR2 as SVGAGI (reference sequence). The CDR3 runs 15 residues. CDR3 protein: CANSYLAGQGYEQYF. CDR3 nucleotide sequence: TGTGCCAACAGTTACCTAGCGGGACAGGGATACGAGCAGTACTTC.

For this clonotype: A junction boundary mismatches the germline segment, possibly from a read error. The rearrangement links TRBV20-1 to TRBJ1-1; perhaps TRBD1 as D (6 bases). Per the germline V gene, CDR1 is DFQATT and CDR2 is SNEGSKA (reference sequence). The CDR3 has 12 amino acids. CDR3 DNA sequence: TGCAGGTCGGGACATTTGGACACTGAGGCTTTCTTT. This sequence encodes CRSGHLDTEAFF.

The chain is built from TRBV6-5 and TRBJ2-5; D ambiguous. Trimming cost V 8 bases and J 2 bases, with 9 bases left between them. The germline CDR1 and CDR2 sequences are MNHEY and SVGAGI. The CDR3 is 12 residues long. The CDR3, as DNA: TGTGCCAGCGGAAAGGGACAAGAGACCCAGTACTTC. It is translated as CASGKGQETQYF.

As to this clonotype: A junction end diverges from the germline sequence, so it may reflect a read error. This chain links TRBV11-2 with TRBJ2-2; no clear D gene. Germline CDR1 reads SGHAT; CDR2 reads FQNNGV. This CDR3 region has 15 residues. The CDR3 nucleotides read TGTGCCAGTAGTGAAGGTGGCCGAAGCACCCGGGAGCTGTTTTTT. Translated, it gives CASSEGGRSTRELFF.

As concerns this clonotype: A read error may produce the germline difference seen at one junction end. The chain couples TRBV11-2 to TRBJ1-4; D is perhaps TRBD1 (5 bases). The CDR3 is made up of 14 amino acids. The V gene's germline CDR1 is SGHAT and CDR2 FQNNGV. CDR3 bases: TGTGCCAGCAGCTTCGACGGGGGACGAGAAAAAGTGTTTTTT. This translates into CASSFDGGREKVFF.